These T cell receptor beta chains were read from a single sample in a study of T-cell memory formation after mild COVID-19. In TCRdb, the 5' RACE reads were re-called with MiXCR into one record per CDR3 protein. Of 430,000 or so distinct CDR3 sequences listed, roughly 25% are singletons. The sequencing sample was made of PBMCs or a T cell subset sorted from them (not recorded which). The source is an adult woman who had mild COVID-19 (a few samples of this study predate the infection). Cell type and time point are not known. CDR3s include the opening cysteine and the closing phenylalanine or tryptophan. The D gene is left open where the match is weak. For some rows the clone size is stated as once, few or many, or as a class when expanded; others skip it.

TRBJ1-1 | TRBV7-9 | NA | many | TGTGCCAGCAGCTTGGGGGGCCAGAACACTGAAGCTTTCTTT | CASSLGGQNTEAFF
TRBJ1-1 | TRBV4-1 | TRBD1 | few | TGCGCCAGCAGCCACCCGACAGGGGTCACTGAAGCTTTCTTT | CASSHPTGVTEAFF
TRBJ1-5 | TRBV7-2 | TRBD1 | NA | TGTGCCAGCAGCTGGGGACAGGGAAAGGGTCAGCCCCAGCATTTT | CASSWGQGKGQPQHF
TRBJ2-7 | TRBV6-1 | NA | NA | TGTGCCACCGAGGCTTCCTACGAGCAGTACTTC | CATEASYEQYF
TRBJ1-4 | TRBV20-1 | NA | few | TGCAGTGCTACAACAGGGAGAGTTGAAAAACTGTTTTTT | CSATTGRVEKLFF
TRBJ1-1 | TRBV12-3/TRBV12-4 | NA | NA | TGTGCCAGCAGTTTAGAAGGACCTGAAGCTTTCTTT | CASSLEGPEAFF
TRBJ1-1 | TRBV6-2/TRBV6-3 | TRBD1 | NA | TGTGCCAGCAGTTCGACAGGGGCGGTAGGCACTGAAGCTTTCTTT | CASSSTGAVGTEAFF
TRBJ1-3 | TRBV9 | NA | NA | TGTGCCAGCAGCGTAGGAGAGCGTGCGGGGTCCGGAAACACCATATATTTT | CASSVGERAGSGNTIYF
TRBJ1-1 | TRBV19 | NA | NA | TGTGCCAGTAGTATAGTACAGCATTATCAAGCTTTCTTT | CASSIVQHYQAFF
TRBJ2-2 | TRBV20-1 | NA | NA | TGCAGTGCTAGATCCCCCCGGGACCCTAACACCGGGGAGCTGTTTTTT | CSARSPRDPNTGELFF
TRBJ2-3 | TRBV21-1 | NA | few | TGTGCCAGCAGTAGCAGGGTTACAACAGATACGCAGTATTTT | CASSSRVTTDTQYF
TRBJ2-3 | TRBV5-1 | NA | few | TGCGCCAGCAGAGCCCGAACTAGCCTAAGCACAGATACGCAGTATTTT | CASRARTSLSTDTQYF
TRBJ2-5 | TRBV29-1 | NA | NA | TGCAGCGTGCGGGACTCGGTGGAGACCCAGTACTTC | CSVRDSVETQYF
TRBJ1-3 | TRBV12-3/TRBV12-4 | NA | few | TGTGCCAGCAGTTCCCCCCGCTGGGGGGGGGACGGCTCTGGAAACACCATATATTTT | CASSSPRWGGDGSGNTIYF
TRBJ2-1 | TRBV5-1 | TRBD2 | many | TGCGCCAGCAGCACTACTAGCGGTTCCTACAATGAGCAGTTCTTC | CASSTTSGSYNEQFF
TRBJ2-4 | TRBV12-3/TRBV12-4 | TRBD1 | NA | TGTGCCAGCAGCCACGGACAGGAAATGGCCAAAAACATTCAGTACTTC | CASSHGQEMAKNIQYF
TRBJ2-5 | TRBV15 | TRBD1 | NA | TGTGCCACCAGCAGATTGGGACAGCAAGAGACCCAGTACTTC | CATSRLGQQETQYF
TRBJ1-4 | TRBV5-1 | NA | NA | TGCGCCAGCAGCTTAAATTATGAAAAACTGTTTTTT | CASSLNYEKLFF
TRBJ2-7 | TRBV12-3/TRBV12-4 | NA | NA | TGTGCCAGCAGTTCTACTCCCCAGGGGCCCCCTTACGAGCAGTACTTC | CASSSTPQGPPYEQYF
TRBJ2-6 | TRBV7-2 | TRBD1 | NA | TGTGCCAGCAGCTTAATATCGACAGGGGCGAGGGGTGCTGGGGCCAACGTCCTGACTTTC | CASSLISTGARGAGANVLTF